This T cell receptor (beta chain) is drawn from a study of T cells in Graves' hyperthyroidism and ophthalmopathy. Notes on the study in general: Blood also carried most thyroid clonotypes expanded above 0.001. Ophthalmopathy prediction by the model preceded onset by a median roughly 6 months.

Concerning this clonotype itself: The antigen is unknown. A much larger clone is a single base away; this may be a read error.

The CDR3 runs to 14 residues. Germline CDR1 is SEHNR and CDR2 is FQNEAQ (reference sequence). Trimming removed 1 base from V and 2 bases from J, with 8 bases in between. Amplification targeted TCR beta CDR3 regions from RNA transcripts. HTBI primers were the set used in a first-round RT-PCR of the TCR CDR3. TCRdb used MiXCR to reprocess the multiplex PCR reads, holding one entry per CDR3 protein. The data show approximately 480,000 distinct CDR3 sequences, less than 25% seen once. Sequencing was done on a sample of blood. The sequence derives from a man aged 18 to 29 with Graves' hyperthyroidism. The chain joins TRBV7-9 to TRBJ1-1, with no clear D. The CDR3 here is CASSLVQINTEAFF. The CDR3 DNA is TGTGCCAGCAGCTTAGTGCAGATCAACACTGAAGCTTTCTTT.